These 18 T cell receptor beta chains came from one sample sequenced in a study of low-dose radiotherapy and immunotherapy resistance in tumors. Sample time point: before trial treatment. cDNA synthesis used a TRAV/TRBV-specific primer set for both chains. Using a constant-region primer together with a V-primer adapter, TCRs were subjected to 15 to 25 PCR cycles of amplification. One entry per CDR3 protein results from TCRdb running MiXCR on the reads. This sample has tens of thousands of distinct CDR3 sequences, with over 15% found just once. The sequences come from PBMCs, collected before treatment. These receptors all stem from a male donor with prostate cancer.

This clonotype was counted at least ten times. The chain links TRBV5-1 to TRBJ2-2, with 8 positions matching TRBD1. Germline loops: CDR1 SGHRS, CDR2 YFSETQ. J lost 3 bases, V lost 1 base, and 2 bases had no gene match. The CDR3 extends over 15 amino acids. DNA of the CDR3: TGCGCCAGCAGCTTGCCAGGGGGCGACACCGGGGAGCTGTTTTTT. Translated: CASSLPGGDTGELFF.

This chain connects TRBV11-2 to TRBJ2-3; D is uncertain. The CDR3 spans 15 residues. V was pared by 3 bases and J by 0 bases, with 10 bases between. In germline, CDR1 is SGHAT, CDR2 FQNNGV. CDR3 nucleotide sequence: TGTGCCAGCAGCTTCGCACTGTCAAGCACAGATACGCAGTATTTT. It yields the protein CASSFALSSTDTQYF.

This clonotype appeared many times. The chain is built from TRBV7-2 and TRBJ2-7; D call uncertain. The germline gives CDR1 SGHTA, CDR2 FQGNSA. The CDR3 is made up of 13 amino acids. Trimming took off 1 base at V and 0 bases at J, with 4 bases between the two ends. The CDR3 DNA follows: TGTGCCAGCAGCTTAGATCTCTCCTACGAGCAGTACTTC. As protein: CASSLDLSYEQYF.

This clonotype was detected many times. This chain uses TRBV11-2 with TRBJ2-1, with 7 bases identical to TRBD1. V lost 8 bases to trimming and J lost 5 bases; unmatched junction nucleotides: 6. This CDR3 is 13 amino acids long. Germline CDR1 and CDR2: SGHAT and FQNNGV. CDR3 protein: CASGRDSNNEQFF. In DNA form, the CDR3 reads TGTGCCAGCGGTCGGGACAGTAACAATGAGCAGTTCTTC.

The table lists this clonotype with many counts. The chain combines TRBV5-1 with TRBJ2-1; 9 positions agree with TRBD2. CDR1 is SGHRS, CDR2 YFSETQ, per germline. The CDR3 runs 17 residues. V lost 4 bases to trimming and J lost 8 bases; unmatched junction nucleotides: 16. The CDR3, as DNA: TGCGCCAGCAGCCCGGGAGCCACTAGCGGGTGGTGGGATGAGCAGTTCTTC. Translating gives CASSPGATSGWWDEQFF. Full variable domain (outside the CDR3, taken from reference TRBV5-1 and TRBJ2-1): KAGVTQTPRYLIKTRGQQVTLSCSPISGHRSVSWYQQTPGQGLQFLFEYFSETQRNKGNFPGRFSGRQFSNSRSEMNVSTLELGDSALYLCASSPGATSGWWDEQFFGPGTRLTVL.

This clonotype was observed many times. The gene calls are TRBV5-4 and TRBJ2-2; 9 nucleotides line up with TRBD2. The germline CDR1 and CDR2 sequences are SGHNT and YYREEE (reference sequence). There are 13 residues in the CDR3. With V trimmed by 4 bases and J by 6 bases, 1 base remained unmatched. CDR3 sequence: CASSAGGAGELFF. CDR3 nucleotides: TGTGCCAGCAGCGCGGGGGGGGCCGGGGAGCTGTTTTTT.

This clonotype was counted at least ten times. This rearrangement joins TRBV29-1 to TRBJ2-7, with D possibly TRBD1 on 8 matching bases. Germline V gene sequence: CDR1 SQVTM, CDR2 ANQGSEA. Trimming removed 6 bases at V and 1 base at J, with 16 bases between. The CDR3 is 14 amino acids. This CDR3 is CSVRGQGGSYEQYF. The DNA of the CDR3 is TGCAGCGTCCGAGGACAGGGAGGGTCCTACGAGCAGTACTTC.

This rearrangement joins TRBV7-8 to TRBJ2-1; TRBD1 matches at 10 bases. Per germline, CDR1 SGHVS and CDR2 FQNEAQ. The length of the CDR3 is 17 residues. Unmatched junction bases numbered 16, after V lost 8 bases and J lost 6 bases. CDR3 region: CASDFTGTGQGSNEQFF. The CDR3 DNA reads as TGTGCCAGCGACTTCACAGGAACGGGACAGGGGAGCAATGAGCAGTTCTTC.

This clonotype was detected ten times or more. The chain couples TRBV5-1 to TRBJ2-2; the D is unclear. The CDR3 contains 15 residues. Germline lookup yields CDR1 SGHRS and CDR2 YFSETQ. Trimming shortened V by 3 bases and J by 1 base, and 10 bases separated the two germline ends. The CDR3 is CASSSLGVNTGELFF. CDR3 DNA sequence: TGCGCCAGCAGCTCCTTAGGAGTGAACACCGGGGAGCTGTTTTTT.

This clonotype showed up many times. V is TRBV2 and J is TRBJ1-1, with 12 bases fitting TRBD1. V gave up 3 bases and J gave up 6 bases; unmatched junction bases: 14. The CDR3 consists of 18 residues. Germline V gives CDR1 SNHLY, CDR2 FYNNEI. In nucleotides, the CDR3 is TGTGCCAGCAGTGACATTATGATATCGGGGACAGGGGGCTCTGAAGCTTTCTTT. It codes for CASSDIMISGTGGSEAFF.

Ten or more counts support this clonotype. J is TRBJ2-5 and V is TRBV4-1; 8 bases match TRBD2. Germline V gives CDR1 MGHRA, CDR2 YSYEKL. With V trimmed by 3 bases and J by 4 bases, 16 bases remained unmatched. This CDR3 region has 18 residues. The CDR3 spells CASSHPTTSGGPRETQYF. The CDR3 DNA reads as TGCGCCAGCAGCCATCCAACCACTTCGGGGGGGCCTCGAGAGACCCAGTACTTC.

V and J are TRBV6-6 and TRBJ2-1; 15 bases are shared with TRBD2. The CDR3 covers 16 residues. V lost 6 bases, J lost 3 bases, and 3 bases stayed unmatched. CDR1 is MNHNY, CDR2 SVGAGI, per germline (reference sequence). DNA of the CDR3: TGTGCCAGCAGAGAGGGACTAGCGGGGGGCTACAATGAGCAGTTCTTC. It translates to CASREGLAGGYNEQFF.

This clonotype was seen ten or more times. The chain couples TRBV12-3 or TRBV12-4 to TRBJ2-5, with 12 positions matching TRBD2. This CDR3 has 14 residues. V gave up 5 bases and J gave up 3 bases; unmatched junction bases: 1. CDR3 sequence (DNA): TGTGCCAGCAGTACTAGCGGGGGGAAAGAGACCCAGTACTTC. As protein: CASSTSGGKETQYF.

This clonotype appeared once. The CDR3: CASSLASRTGSYEQYF. CDR3 sequence (DNA): TGTGCCAGCAGTTTAGCCTCCAGGACAGGTTCCTACGAGCAGTACTTC. V is TRBV12-3 or TRBV12-4 and J is TRBJ2-7, with 7 bases lining up with TRBD1. The CDR3 runs 16 residues. V lost 0 bases, J lost 1 base, and 6 bases stayed unmatched.

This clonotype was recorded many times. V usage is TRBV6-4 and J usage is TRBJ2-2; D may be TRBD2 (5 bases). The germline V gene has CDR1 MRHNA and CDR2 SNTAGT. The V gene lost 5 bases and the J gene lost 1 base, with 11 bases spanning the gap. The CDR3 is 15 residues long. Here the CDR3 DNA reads TGTGCCAGCAGTCCACACGGAGGGAACACCGGGGAGCTGTTTTTT. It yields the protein CASSPHGGNTGELFF.

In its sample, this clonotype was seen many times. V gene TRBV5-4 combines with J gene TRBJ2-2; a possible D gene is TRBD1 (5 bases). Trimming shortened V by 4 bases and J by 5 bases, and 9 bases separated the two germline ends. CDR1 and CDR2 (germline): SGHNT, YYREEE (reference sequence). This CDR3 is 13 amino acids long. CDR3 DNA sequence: TGTGCCAGCAGCCCCAGGGAAACCGGGGAGCTGTTTTTT. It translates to CASSPRETGELFF.

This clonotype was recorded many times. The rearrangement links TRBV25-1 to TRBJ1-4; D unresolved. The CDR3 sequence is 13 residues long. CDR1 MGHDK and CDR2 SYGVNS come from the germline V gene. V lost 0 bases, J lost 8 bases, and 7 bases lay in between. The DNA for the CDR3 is TGTGCCAGCAGTGAATACGGACGCGAAAAACTGTTTTTT. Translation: CASSEYGREKLFF.

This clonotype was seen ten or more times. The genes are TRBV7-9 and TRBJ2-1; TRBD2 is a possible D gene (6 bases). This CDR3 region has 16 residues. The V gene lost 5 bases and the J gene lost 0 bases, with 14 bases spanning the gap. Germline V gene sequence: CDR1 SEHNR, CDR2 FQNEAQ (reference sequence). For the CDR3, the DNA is TGTGCCAGCAGCCCCGGGACTTCACTCTCCTACAATGAGCAGTTCTTC. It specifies CASSPGTSLSYNEQFF.